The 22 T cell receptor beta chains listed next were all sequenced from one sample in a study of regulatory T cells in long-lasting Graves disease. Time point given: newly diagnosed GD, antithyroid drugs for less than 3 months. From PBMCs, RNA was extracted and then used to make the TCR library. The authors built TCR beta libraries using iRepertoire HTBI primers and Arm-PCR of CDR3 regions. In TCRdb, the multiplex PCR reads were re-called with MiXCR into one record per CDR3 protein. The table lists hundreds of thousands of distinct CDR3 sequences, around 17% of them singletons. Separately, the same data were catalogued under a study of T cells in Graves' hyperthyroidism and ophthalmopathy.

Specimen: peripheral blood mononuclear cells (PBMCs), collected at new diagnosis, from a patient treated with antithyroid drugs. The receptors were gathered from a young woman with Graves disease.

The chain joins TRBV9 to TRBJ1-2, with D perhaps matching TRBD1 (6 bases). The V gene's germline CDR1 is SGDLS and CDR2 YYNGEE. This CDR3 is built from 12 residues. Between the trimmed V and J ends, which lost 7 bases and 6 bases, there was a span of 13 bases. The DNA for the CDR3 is TGTGCCAGCGGGGGGCAAGGGAATGGCTACACCTTC. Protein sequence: CASGGQGNGYTF.

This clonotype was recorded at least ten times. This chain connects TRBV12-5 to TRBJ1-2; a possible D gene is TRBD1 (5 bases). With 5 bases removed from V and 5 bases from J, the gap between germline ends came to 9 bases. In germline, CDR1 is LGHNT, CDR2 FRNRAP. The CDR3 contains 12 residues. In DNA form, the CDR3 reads TGTGCTAGTGGTCCCGAGGGGTATGGCTACACCTTC. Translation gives CASGPEGYGYTF. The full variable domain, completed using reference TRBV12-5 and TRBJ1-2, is DARVTQTPRHKVTEMGQEVTMRCQPILGHNTVFWYRQTMMQGLELLAYFRNRAPLDDSGMPKDRFSAEMPDATLATLKIQPSEPRDSAVYFCASGPEGYGYTFGSGTRLTVV.

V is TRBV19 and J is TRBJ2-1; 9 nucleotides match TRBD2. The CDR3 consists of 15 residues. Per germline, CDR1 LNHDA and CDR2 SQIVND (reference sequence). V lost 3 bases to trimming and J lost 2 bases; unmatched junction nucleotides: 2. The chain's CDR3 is CASSMLAGTYNEQFF. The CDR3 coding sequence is TGTGCCAGTAGTATGCTAGCGGGAACCTACAATGAGCAGTTCTTC.

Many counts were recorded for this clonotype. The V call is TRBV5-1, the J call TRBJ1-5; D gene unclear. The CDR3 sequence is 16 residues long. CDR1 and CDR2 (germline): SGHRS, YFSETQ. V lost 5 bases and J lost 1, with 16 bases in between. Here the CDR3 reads CASSGGRTGSNQPQHF. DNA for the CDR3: TGCGCCAGCAGTGGTGGACGGACGGGGAGCAATCAGCCCCAGCATTTT.

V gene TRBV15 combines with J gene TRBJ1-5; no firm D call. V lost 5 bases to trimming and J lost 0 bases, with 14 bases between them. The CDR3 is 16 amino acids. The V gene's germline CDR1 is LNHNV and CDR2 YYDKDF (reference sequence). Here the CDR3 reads CATSRGRENSNQPQHF. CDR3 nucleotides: TGTGCCACCAGCCGAGGACGGGAAAATAGCAATCAGCCCCAGCATTTT.

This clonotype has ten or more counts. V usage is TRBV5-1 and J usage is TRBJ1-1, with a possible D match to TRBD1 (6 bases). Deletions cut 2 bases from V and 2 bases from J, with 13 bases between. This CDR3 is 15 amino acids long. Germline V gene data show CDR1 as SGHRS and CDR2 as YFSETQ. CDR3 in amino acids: CASSFGGTPNTEAFF. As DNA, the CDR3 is TGCGCCAGCAGCTTCGGCGGGACACCAAACACTGAAGCTTTCTTT.

The CDR3 loop reads CASSEGRDRSTKNIQYF. The CDR3 DNA follows: TGTGCCAGCAGTGAAGGGCGGGACAGGAGTACCAAAAACATTCAGTACTTC. This rearrangement joins TRBV6-1 to TRBJ2-4; 8 bases fit TRBD1. After removal of 1 base from V and 2 bases from J, the junction contained 7 bases not matched to a gene. Germline V gene data show CDR1 as MNHNS and CDR2 as SASEGT. The CDR3 is 17 amino acids.

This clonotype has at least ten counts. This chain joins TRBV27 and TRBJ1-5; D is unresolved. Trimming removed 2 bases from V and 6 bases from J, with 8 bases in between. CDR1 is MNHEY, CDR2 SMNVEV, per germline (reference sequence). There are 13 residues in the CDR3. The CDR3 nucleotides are TGTGCCAGCAGTTTAGTCCCCGGTCAGCCCCAGCATTTT. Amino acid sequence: CASSLVPGQPQHF.

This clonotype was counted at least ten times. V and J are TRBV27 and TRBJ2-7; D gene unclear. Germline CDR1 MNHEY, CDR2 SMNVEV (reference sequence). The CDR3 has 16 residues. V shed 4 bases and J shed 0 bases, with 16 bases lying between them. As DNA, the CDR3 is TGTGCCAGCAGTTCTGTGAATACCTGGAGCTCCTACGAGCAGTACTTC. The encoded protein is CASSSVNTWSSYEQYF.

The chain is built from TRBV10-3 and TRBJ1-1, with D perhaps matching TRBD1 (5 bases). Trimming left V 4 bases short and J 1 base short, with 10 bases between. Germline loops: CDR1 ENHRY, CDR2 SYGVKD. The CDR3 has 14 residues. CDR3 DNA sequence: TGTGCCATCAGTGTTGGACACCCGAACACTGAAGCTTTCTTT. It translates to CAISVGHPNTEAFF.

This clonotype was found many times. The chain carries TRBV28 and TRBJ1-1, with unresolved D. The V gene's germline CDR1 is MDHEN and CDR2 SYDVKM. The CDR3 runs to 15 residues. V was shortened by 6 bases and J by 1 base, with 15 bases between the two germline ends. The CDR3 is CASRHRKGGNTEAFF. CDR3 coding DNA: TGTGCCAGCAGGCACCGGAAGGGCGGGAACACTGAAGCTTTCTTT.

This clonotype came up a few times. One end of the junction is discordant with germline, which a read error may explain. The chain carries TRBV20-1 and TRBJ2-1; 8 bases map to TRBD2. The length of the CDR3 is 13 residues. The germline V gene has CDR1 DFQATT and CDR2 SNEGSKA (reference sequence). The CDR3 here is CSARVEAGAEQFF. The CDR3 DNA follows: TGCAGTGCCAGAGTTGAAGCGGGAGCGGAGCAGTTCTTC.

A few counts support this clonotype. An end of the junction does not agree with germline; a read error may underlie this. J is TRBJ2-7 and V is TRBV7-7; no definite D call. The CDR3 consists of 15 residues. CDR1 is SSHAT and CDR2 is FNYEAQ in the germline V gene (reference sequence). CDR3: CASSPGYGSSYEQYF. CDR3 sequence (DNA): TGTGCTAGCAGCCCGGGCTACGGTAGCAGCTACGAGCAGTACTTC.

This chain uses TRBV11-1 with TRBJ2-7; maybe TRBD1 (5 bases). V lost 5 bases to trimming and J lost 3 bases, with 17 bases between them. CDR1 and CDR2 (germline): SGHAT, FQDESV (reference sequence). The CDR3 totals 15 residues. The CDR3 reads CASSQGASSNYEQYF. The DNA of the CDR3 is TGTGCCAGCAGCCAAGGGGCCAGTTCCAACTACGAGCAGTACTTC.

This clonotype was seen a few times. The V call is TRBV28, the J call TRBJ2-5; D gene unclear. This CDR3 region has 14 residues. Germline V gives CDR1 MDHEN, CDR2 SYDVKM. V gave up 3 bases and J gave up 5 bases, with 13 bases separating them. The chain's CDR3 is CASSLKGWSETQYF. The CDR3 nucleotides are TGTGCCAGCAGTTTGAAGGGCTGGTCGGAGACCCAGTACTTC.

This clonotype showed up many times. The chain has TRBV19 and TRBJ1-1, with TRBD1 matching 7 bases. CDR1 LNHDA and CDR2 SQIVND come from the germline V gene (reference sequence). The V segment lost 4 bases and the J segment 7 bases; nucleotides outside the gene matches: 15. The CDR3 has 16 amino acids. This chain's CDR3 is CASSTLNRGAALEAFF. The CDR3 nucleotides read TGTGCCAGTAGTACACTCAACAGGGGTGCGGCCCTTGAAGCTTTCTTT.

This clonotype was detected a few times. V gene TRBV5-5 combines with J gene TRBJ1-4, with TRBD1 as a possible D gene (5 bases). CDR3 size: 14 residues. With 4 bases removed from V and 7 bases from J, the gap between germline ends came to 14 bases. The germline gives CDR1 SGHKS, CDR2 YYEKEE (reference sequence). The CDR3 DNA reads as TGTGCCAGCAGCCATCAGGGCGTAGGTGAAAAACTGTTTTTT. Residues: CASSHQGVGEKLFF.

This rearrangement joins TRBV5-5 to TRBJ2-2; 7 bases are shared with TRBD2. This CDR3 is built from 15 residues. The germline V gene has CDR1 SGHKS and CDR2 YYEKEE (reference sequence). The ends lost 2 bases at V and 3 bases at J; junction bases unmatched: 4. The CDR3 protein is CASSLRGGDTGELFF. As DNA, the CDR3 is TGTGCCAGCAGCTTAAGGGGAGGGGACACCGGGGAGCTGTTTTTT.

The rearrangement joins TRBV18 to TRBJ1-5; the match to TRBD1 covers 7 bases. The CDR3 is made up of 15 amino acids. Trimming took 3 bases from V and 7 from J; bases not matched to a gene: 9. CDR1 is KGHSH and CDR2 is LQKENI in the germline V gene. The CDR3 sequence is CASSPTGEGLQPQHF. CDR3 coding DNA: TGTGCCAGCTCACCCACAGGGGAGGGGTTGCAGCCCCAGCATTTT.

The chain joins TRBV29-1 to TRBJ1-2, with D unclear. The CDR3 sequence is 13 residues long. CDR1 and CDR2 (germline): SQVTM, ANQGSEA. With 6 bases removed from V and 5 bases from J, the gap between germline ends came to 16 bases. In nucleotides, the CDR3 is TGCAGCGTGGACCCGGGCCAGTCTTATGGCTACACCTTC. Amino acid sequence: CSVDPGQSYGYTF.

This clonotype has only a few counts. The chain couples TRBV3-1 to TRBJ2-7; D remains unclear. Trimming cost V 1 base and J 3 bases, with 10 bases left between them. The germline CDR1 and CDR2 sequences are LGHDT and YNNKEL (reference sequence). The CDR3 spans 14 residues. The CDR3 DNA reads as TGTGCCAGCAGCCAAGCCCCACACCGCTACGAGCAGTACTTC. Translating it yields CASSQAPHRYEQYF.

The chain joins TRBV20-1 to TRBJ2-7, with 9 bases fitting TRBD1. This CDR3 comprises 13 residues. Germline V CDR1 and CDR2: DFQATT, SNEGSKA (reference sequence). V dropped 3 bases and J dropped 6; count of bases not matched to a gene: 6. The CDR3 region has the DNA TGCAGTGCTAGTTCCGGGACAGGGATCGAGCAGTACTTC. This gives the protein CSASSGTGIEQYF.